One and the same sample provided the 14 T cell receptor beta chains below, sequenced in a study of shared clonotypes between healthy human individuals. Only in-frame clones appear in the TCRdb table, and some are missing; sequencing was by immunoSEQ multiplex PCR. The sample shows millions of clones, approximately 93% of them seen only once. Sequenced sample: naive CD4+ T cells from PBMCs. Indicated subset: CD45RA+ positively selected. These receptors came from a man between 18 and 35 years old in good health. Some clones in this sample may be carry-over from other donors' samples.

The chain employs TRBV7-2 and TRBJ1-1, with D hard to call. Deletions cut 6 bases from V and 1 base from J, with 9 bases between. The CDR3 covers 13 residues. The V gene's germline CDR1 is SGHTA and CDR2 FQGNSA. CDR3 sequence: CASSSGWNTEAFF. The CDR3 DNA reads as TGTGCCAGCAGTTCGGGGTGGAACACTGAAGCTTTCTTT.

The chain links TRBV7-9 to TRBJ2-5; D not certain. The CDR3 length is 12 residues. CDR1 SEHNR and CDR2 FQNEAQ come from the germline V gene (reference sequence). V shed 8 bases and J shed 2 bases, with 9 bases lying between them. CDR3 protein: CASSSVQETQYF. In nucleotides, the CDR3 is TGTGCCAGCTCCAGCGTTCAAGAGACCCAGTACTTC.

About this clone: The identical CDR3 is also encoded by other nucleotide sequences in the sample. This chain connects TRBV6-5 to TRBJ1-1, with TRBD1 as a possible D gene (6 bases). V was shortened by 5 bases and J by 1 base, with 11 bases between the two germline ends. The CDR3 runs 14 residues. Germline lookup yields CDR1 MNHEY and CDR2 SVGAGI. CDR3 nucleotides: TGTGCCAGCAGTGCCCAGGGGACGAACACTGAAGCTTTCTTT. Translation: CASSAQGTNTEAFF.

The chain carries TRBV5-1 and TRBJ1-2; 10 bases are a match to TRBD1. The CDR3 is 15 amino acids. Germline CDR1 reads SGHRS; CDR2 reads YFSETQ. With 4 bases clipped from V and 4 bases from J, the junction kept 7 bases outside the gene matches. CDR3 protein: CASSPGQGGFYGYTF. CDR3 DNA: TGCGCCAGCAGCCCCGGACAGGGGGGGTTCTATGGCTACACCTTC.

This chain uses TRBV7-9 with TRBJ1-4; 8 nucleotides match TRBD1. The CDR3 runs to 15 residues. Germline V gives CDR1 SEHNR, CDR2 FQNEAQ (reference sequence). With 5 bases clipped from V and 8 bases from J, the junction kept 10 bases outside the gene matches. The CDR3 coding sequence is TGTGCCAGCAGCAGACGACAGGGGATAGGGGAAAAACTGTTTTTT. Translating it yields CASSRRQGIGEKLFF.

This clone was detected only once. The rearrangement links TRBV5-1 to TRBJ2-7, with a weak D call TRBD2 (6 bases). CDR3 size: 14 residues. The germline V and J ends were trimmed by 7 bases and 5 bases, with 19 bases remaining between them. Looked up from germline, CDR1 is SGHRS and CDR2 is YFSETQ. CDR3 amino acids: CASGPGLPSDEQYF. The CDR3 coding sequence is TGCGCCAGCGGACCGGGACTTCCGTCCGACGAGCAGTACTTC.

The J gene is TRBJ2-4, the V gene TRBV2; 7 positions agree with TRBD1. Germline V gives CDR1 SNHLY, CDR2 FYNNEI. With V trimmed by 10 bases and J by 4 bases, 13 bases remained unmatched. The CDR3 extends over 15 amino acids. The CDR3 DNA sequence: TGTGCCACAACTAAAGGGGGCGCGATTAAAAACATTCAGTACTTC. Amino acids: CATTKGGAIKNIQYF. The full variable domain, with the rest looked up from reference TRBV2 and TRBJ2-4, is EPEVTQTPSHQVTQMGQEVILRCVPISNHLYFYWYRQILGQKVEFLVSFYNNEISEKSEIFDDQFSVERPDGSNFTLKIRSTKLEDSAMYFCATTKGGAIKNIQYFGAGTRLSVL.

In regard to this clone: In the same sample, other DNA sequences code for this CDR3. The CDR3 is CASSFLAGGSYEQYF. The CDR3 DNA reads as TGTGCCAGCAGTTTCTTAGCGGGGGGCTCCTACGAGCAGTACTTC. The V and J genes are TRBV27 and TRBJ2-7, with 10 nucleotides matching TRBD2. Germline V CDR1 and CDR2: MNHEY, SMNVEV (reference sequence). V trimming: 3 bases; J trimming: 0 bases; junction bases outside the gene matches: 2. The CDR3 length is 15 residues.

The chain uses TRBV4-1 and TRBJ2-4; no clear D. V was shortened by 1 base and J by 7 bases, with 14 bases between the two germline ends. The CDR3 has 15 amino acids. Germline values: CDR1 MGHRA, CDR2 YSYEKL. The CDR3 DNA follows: TGCGCCAGCAGCCAAGGTACGCTTCGGCCCAACATTCAGTACTTC. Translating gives CASSQGTLRPNIQYF.

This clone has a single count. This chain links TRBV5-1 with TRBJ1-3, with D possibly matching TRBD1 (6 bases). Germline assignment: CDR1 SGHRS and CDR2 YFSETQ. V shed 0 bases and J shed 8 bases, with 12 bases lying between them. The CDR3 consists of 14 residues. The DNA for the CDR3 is TGCGCCAGCAGCTTGGGACAGGTTCCACACACCATATATTTT. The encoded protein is CASSLGQVPHTIYF.

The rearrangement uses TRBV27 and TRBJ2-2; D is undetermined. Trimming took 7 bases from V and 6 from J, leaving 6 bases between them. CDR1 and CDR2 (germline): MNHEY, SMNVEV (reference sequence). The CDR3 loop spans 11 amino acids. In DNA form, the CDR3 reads TGTGCCAGCAAAAAGGCCGGGGAGCTGTTTTTT. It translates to CASKKAGELFF.

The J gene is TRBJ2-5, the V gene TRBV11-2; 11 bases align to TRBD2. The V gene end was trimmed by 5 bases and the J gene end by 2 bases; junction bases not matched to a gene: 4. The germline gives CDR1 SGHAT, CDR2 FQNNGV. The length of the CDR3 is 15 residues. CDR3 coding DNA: TGTGCCAGCAGCATCGGGACTAGCGGACAAGAGACCCAGTACTTC. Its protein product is CASSIGTSGQETQYF.

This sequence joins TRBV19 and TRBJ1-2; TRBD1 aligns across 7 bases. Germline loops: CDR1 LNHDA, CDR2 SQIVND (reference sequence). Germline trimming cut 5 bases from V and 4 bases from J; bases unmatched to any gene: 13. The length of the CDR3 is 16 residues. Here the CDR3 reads CASSPTGRRGAYGYTF. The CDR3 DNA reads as TGTGCCAGTAGTCCGACAGGGAGGCGGGGAGCCTATGGCTACACCTTC.

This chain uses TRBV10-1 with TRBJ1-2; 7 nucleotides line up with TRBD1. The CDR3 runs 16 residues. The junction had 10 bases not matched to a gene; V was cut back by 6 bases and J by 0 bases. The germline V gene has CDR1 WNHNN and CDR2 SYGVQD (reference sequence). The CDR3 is CASRFPTGASNYGYTF. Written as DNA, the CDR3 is TGCGCCAGCAGGTTCCCCACAGGGGCATCTAACTATGGCTACACCTTC.